This T cell receptor beta chain appears in the sequencing data of a study of cytomegalovirus exposure and HLA in healthy donors. Study as a whole: The 95 to 150 validation repertoires used a platform that matched the one used for the roughly 700 first-cohort repertoires, as a later analysis reported.

The repertoire was sequenced with immunoSEQ multiplex PCR; TCRdb's copy has only in-frame clones and lacks some. The table lists 200,000 to 250,000 clones, around four fifths of them singletons. The CDR3 loop spans 14 amino acids. The germline V gene has CDR1 MDHEN and CDR2 SYDVKM. The ends were cut back, 7 bases at V and 5 bases at J, with 17 bases in the middle. The chain employs TRBV28 and TRBJ2-5, with D tentatively TRBD2 (7 bases). The sample consisted of PBMCs. This clonotype originated in a woman in her 30s in good health and CMV-seropositive. CDR3 DNA: TGTGCCAGCACCCCCTTAGGGGGAGGGGAGACCCAGTACTTC. Translation gives CASTPLGGGETQYF.